This T cell receptor (beta chain) was recorded in a study of T cell changes during pregnancy in multiple sclerosis. The V end lost 10 bases, the J end lost 8 bases, and 24 bases lay between the germline ends. Germline assignment: CDR1 MNHNS and CDR2 SASEGT. The CDR3 is 15 residues long. Sequencing used immunoSEQ multiplex PCR; TCRdb keeps in-frame clones, though not all of them. Of about 72,000 clones listed, 75% to 95% are singletons. This rearrangement joins TRBV6-1 to TRBJ1-3; D possibly corresponds to TRBD1 (5 bases). The TCR comes from a female donor in good health, enrolled as a control in a pregnancy study. The specimen comprised peripheral blood, sampled in the third trimester of pregnancy. The CDR3 here is CAIGGTPRTGHTIYF. The DNA of the CDR3 is TGTGCCATTGGTGGGACTCCCCGTACGGGACACACCATATATTTT.